These T cell receptor beta chains were read from a single sample in a study of cytomegalovirus exposure and HLA in healthy donors. TCRdb keeps only in-frame clones here, not all; method: immunoSEQ multiplex PCR. The data show about 200,000 clones, around 83% seen once. The source material was PBMCs. These receptors all come from a girl aged 5 to 17 in good health and CMV-seronegative. Both conserved end residues are part of each CDR3. The order of the fields is CDR3 protein, CDR3 DNA, clone size, J gene, V gene, D gene, CDR3 length. D genes are given only for firm matches. Clone size is stated in some rows and not others, as once, few, many or a class when expanded.

CASSEYSTFLGAFF,TGCGCCAGCAGTGAGTACAGCACCTTCTTGGGAGCTTTCTTT,.,TRBJ1-1,TRBV10-1,.,14
CASSVWTGQSGETQYF,TGTGCCAGCAGCGTATGGACAGGGCAGAGCGGAGAGACCCAGTACTTC,.,TRBJ2-5,TRBV9,TRBD1,16
CASSDRDRGHGYTF,TGTGCCAGCTCTGACCGGGACAGGGGCCATGGCTACACCTTC,few,TRBJ1-2,TRBV18,TRBD1,14
CASSPGDSGTENYGYTF,TGTGCCAGCAGCCCCGGGGATTCCGGGACTGAAAACTATGGCTACACCTTC,few,TRBJ1-2,TRBV5-4,.,17
CASSSDRAWGYTEAFF,TGTGCCAGCAGTTCGGACAGGGCGTGGGGGTACACTGAAGCTTTCTTT,.,TRBJ1-1,TRBV6-5,TRBD1,16
CASRDRADTQYF,TGTGCCAGCAGGGACAGGGCAGATACGCAGTATTTT,.,TRBJ2-3,TRBV2,TRBD1,12
CASSRSTLSYEQYF,TGTGCCAGCTCGAGGTCTACCCTCTCCTACGAGCAGTACTTC,few,TRBJ2-7,TRBV19,.,14
CASSPLGQGLGYTF,TGTGCCAGCTCACCTCTCGGACAGGGCCTGGGCTACACCTTC,once,TRBJ1-2,TRBV18,TRBD1,14
CASTPGQLYNEQFF,TGTGCCAGCACACCGGGACAGCTCTACAATGAGCAGTTCTTC,.,TRBJ2-1,TRBV5-6,TRBD1,14
CASSLAGLAGQETQYF,TGTGCCAGCAGCTTAGCGGGACTAGCGGGGCAAGAGACCCAGTACTTC,.,TRBJ2-5,TRBV7-2,TRBD2,16
CASLPGGAVGTLYEQYF,TGTGCCAGCCTCCCCGGAGGGGCGGTCGGGACTCTCTACGAGCAGTACTTC,.,TRBJ2-7,TRBV28,.,17
CASSETDRGRRVF,TGTGCCAGCAGTGAAACCGACAGGGGGCGCCGGGTATTC,few,TRBJ2-7,TRBV6-1,TRBD1,13
CASSSDYLDRGGQAFF,TGTGCCAGCTCATCTGACTACTTAGACAGGGGAGGTCAAGCTTTCTTT,once,TRBJ1-1,TRBV18,TRBD1,16
CASSFAGVRSGELFF,TGTGCCAGCAGTTTTGCGGGAGTACGGAGCGGGGAGCTGTTTTTT,.,TRBJ2-2,TRBV28,TRBD2,15
CASSLATSPGELFF,TGTGCCAGCAGCTTGGCCACTAGTCCCGGGGAGCTGTTTTTT,.,TRBJ2-2,TRBV5-4,.,14
CASSQLGGLEAFF,TGTGCCAGCAGCCAACTGGGGGGGCTTGAAGCTTTCTTT,.,TRBJ1-1,TRBV7-9,.,13
CASSLAYEQYF,TGTGCCAGCAGCTTGGCTTACGAGCAGTACTTC,few,TRBJ2-7,TRBV5-8,.,11
CSVEQDTEAFF,TGCAGCGTTGAACAGGACACTGAAGCTTTCTTT,.,TRBJ1-1,TRBV29-1,.,11
CASSPSGQVGSPLHF,TGTGCCAGCTCACCATCAGGCCAGGTTGGTTCACCCCTCCACTTT,.,TRBJ1-6,TRBV18,.,15
CASSSENPFAGGYTF,TGTGCCAGCTCTAGTGAAAACCCTTTCGCGGGTGGCTACACCTTC,.,TRBJ1-2,TRBV18,.,15
CASASDSREAFF,TGTGCTAGTGCTTCGGACAGCCGTGAAGCTTTCTTT,.,TRBJ1-1,TRBV12-5,.,12
CASSLGTGTMNTEAFF,TGCGCCAGCAGCTTGGGCACAGGGACCATGAACACTGAAGCTTTCTTT,.,TRBJ1-1,TRBV5-1,.,16
CASSVTGGETTEAFF,TGTGCCAGCAGCGTGACGGGGGGCGAAACCACTGAAGCTTTCTTT,.,TRBJ1-1,TRBV9,.,15
CATSSGGQGGRKRQFF,TGTGCCACCAGCAGCGGGGGACAGGGAGGGCGAAAAAGACAGTTCTTC,.,TRBJ2-1,TRBV15,TRBD1,16
CAWSVTQASRAAFF,TGTGCCTGGAGCGTCACCCAGGCTTCGAGGGCGGCTTTCTTT,.,TRBJ1-1,TRBV30,.,14